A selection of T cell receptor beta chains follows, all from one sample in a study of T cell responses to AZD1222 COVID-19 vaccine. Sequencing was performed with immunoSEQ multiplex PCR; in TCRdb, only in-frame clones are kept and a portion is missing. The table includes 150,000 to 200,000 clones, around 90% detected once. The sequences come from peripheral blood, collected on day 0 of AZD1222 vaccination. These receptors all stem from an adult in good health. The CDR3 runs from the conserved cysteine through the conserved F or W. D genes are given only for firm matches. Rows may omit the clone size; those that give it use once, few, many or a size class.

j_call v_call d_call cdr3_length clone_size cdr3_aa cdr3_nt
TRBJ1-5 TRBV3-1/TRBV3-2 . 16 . CASSQDPREGNQPQHF TGTGCCAGCAGCCAAGATCCCAGGGAAGGCAATCAGCCCCAGCATTTT
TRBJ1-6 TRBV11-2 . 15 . CASSPGGSYNSPLYF TGTGCCAGCAGCCCGGGGGGCTCCTATAATTCACCCCTCTACTTT
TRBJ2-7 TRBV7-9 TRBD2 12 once CASSSILAEQYF TGTGCCAGCAGCTCTATACTAGCGGAGCAGTACTTC
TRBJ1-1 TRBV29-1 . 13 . CSVGRQGNTEAFF TGCAGCGTTGGACGGCAGGGGAACACTGAAGCTTTCTTT
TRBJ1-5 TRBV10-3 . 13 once CAISENLGQPQHF TGTGCCATCAGTGAGAATCTGGGACAGCCCCAGCATTTT
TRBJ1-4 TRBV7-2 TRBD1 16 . CASSKTGARTNEKLFF TGTGCCAGCAGCAAGACAGGGGCCAGGACTAATGAAAAACTGTTTTTT
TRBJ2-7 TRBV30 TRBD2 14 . CAWRSGAGLREQYF TGTGCCTGGAGATCAGGAGCGGGATTGAGGGAGCAGTACTTC
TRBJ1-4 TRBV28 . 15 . CASSTPDSSNEKLFF TGTGCCAGCAGTACCCCGGACAGTTCCAATGAAAAACTGTTTTTT
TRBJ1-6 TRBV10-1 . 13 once CASSGPERSPLHF TGCGCCAGCAGTGGACCAGAGCGGTCACCCCTCCACTTT
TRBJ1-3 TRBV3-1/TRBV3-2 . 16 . CASSQPGQGSGNTIYF TGTGCCAGCAGCCAACCCGGGCAGGGCTCTGGAAACACCATATATTTT
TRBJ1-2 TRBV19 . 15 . CASSIDSAQGYGYTF TGTGCCAGTAGTATAGATTCGGCGCAGGGCTATGGCTACACCTTC
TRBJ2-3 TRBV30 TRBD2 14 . CAWSSGGSTDTQYF TGTGCCTGGTCTAGCGGGGGGAGCACAGATACGCAGTATTTT
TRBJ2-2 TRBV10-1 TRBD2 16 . CASSVGLAVNTGELFF TGCGCCAGCAGTGTTGGACTAGCGGTGAACACCGGGGAGCTGTTTTTT
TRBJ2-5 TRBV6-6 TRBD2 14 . CASSYRGGQQTQYF TGTGCCAGCAGTTATCGGGGGGGCCAACAGACCCAGTACTTC
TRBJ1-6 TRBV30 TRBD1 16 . CAWSVINGQGNSPLHF TGTGCCTGGAGTGTTATAAATGGACAGGGTAATTCACCCCTCCACTTT
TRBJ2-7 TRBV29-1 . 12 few CSVRRPTGEQYF TGCAGCGTCAGGCGTCCTACGGGAGAGCAGTACTTC
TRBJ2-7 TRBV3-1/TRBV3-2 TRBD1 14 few CASSHGRGQGEQYF TGTGCCAGCAGCCACGGCAGGGGGCAAGGGGAGCAGTACTTC
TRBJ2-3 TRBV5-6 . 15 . CASSLRLVGADTQYF TGTGCCAGCAGCTTAAGACTCGTCGGGGCAGATACGCAGTATTTT
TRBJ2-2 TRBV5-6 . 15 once CASTLGRRNTGELFF TGTGCCAGCACCTTGGGTCGGAGAAACACCGGGGAGCTGTTTTTT
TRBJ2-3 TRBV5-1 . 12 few CASSPDRGTQYF TGCGCCAGCAGCCCTGACCGGGGTACGCAGTATTTT
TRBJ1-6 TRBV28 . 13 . CASSIPTDFSVHF TGTGCCAGCAGCATACCGACCGACTTTAGTGTCCACTTT
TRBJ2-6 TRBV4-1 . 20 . CASSQGVQGQGAPGANVLTF TGCGCCAGCAGCCAAGGAGTCCAGGGTCAGGGAGCCCCTGGGGCCAACGTCCTGACTTTC